Shown below are 13 T cell receptor beta chains from a single sample sequenced in a study of cytomegalovirus exposure and HLA in healthy donors. 13 Jbeta primers and 60 Vbeta primers were used for the PCR. Data came from immunoSEQ multiplex PCR; TCRdb stores just in-frame clones and leaves some out. The data show about 200,000 clones, about 78% seen once. Sequences were obtained from PBMCs. These TCRs come from a woman aged 25-40 years in good health and CMV-seronegative.

This clone was detected once. CDR3 sequence reads: CASSFGGSPYNEQFF. CDR3 sequence (DNA): TGTGCCAGCAGTTTCGGGGGGAGCCCCTACAATGAGCAGTTCTTC. V and J are TRBV27 and TRBJ2-1; 7 bases are shared with TRBD2. The germline V gene encodes CDR1 MNHEY and CDR2 SMNVEV (reference sequence). The CDR3 length is 15 residues. With 3 bases clipped from V and 2 bases from J, the junction kept 4 bases outside the gene matches.

The chain recombines TRBV30 with TRBJ2-1; 7 bases match TRBD2. The germline V gene encodes CDR1 GTSNPN and CDR2 SVGIG (reference sequence). The V segment lost 3 bases and the J segment 5 bases; nucleotides outside the gene matches: 1. The CDR3 runs to 12 residues. CDR3 in amino acids: CAWRGGNNEQFF. In DNA form, the CDR3 reads TGTGCCTGGAGGGGGGGGAACAATGAGCAGTTCTTC.

The chain recombines TRBV6-1 with TRBJ1-2, with 8 bases that match TRBD1. Germline CDR1 and CDR2: MNHNS and SASEGT. V lost 7 bases, J lost 7 bases, and 8 bases stayed unmatched. The CDR3 runs to 13 residues. The chain's CDR3 is CASNPSDRAGYTF. The CDR3 DNA reads as TGTGCCAGCAACCCCTCGGACAGGGCTGGCTACACCTTC.

Regarding this clone: The same CDR3 can be traced to other DNA sequences in this sample. The chain uses TRBV27 and TRBJ2-1, with 8 positions matching TRBD2. V lost 4 bases and J lost 6; bases outside the gene matches: 8. The CDR3 is 15 residues long. Looked up from germline, CDR1 is MNHEY and CDR2 is SMNVEV (reference sequence). The CDR3 DNA reads as TGTGCCAGCAGTTCCCTAGCGGGTCGGCCCAATGAGCAGTTCTTC. It is translated as CASSSLAGRPNEQFF.

This clone has a single count. CDR3 DNA: TGTGCCAGCAGCTTAGCCGGGGGGGCAGAGGATGAAAAACTGTTTTTT. Translated, it gives CASSLAGGAEDEKLFF. V usage is TRBV7-2 and J usage is TRBJ1-4, with TRBD1 as a possible D gene (6 bases). CDR1 and CDR2 from the germline V gene are SGHTA and FQGNSA. This CDR3 has 16 residues. V lost 0 bases, J lost 6 bases, and 14 bases lay in between.

The chain recombines TRBV5-4 with TRBJ2-2; TRBD2 aligns across 10 bases. There are 16 residues in the CDR3. The trim removed 0 bases at V and 8 bases at J, leaving 7 bases unmatched. The germline CDR1 and CDR2 sequences are SGHNT and YYREEE (reference sequence). CDR3 bases: TGTGCCAGCAGCTTGGAAGCGGGGGGGCTGGTAGGGGAGCTGTTTTTT. Its translation is CASSLEAGGLVGELFF.

The chain employs TRBV7-9 and TRBJ1-4, with TRBD1 identical over 7 bases. Germline assignment: CDR1 SEHNR and CDR2 FQNEAQ (reference sequence). The CDR3 runs 15 residues. The V and J ends lost 6 bases and 5 bases, in that order; junction bases with no gene match: 9. CDR3 coding DNA: TGTGCCAGCAGTCGCCGGGACAGCGAAAATGAAAAACTGTTTTTT. Translating gives CASSRRDSENEKLFF.

The sample holds one count of this clone. This sequence joins TRBV7-2 and TRBJ1-2; D is uncertain. V was shortened by 5 bases and J by 6 bases, with 19 bases between the two germline ends. The CDR3 is 15 residues long. Germline loops: CDR1 SGHTA, CDR2 FQGNSA. The CDR3 region is CASSPPRRQSDGYTF. CDR3 sequence (DNA): TGTGCCAGCAGCCCGCCTAGGAGGCAGTCGGATGGCTACACCTTC.

The V gene is TRBV6-4, the J gene TRBJ1-2; 10 bases line up with TRBD1. Per germline, CDR1 MRHNA and CDR2 SNTAGT. J was trimmed by 7 bases and V by 0 bases; bases with no gene match: 2. The CDR3 is made up of 14 amino acids. DNA of the CDR3: TGTGCCAGCAGTGACTCTGGGACAGGGGTTGGCTACACCTTC. This codes for CASSDSGTGVGYTF.

This clone was recorded once. V gene TRBV30 combines with J gene TRBJ2-7; D is possibly TRBD1 (5 bases). Deletions cut 5 bases from V and 2 bases from J, with 19 bases between. The CDR3 is made up of 15 amino acids. The germline V gene has CDR1 GTSNPN and CDR2 SVGIG (reference sequence). The CDR3 DNA reads TGTGCCTGGGCCCCCCGGAAAGGGGTGACCTACGAGCAGTACTTC. It translates to CAWAPRKGVTYEQYF.

The count of this clone is one. CDR3 sequence (DNA): TGTGCCAGCAGGACCAGCGGGATCGAGCAGTTCTTC. This translates into CASRTSGIEQFF. V usage is TRBV2 and J usage is TRBJ2-1; 7 bases align to TRBD2. Germline lookup yields CDR1 SNHLY and CDR2 FYNNEI. This CDR3 spans 12 amino acids. The V and J ends lost 6 bases and 10 bases, in that order; junction bases with no gene match: 6.

The chain has TRBV30 and TRBJ1-1; D is undetermined. This CDR3 region has 13 residues. V lost 1 base and J lost 2, with 8 bases in between. Per the germline V gene, CDR1 is GTSNPN and CDR2 is SVGIG (reference sequence). CDR3 sequence (DNA): TGTGCCTGGAGTGCAGCAGGTAACACTGAAGCTTTCTTT. Translation: CAWSAAGNTEAFF.

The V and J genes are TRBV5-1 and TRBJ1-5; no clear D. Germline CDR1 is SGHRS and CDR2 is YFSETQ. V was pared by 1 base and J by 5 bases, with 10 bases between. This CDR3 comprises 14 residues. In nucleotides, the CDR3 is TGCGCCAGCAGCTTGAGCGGTCGGGATCAGCCCCAGCATTTT. Protein sequence: CASSLSGRDQPQHF.